This record looks at one TCR beta chain sequence and its context. This sample is drawn from a study of blood T cell repertoires in COVID-19. Turning to the study itself: Researchers got acute and convalescent COVID-19 samples from the United States, Italy and Spain.

The CDR3 runs to 15 residues. V dropped 6 bases and J dropped 3; count of bases not matched to a gene: 5. Germline V gives CDR1 MNHEY, CDR2 SVGAGI. Authors' processing steps: Reference gene primer amplification gave nucleated cell count estimates. Repertoires were generated with immunoSEQ multiplex PCR, while TCRdb's copy carries only in-frame clones and drops some. V, J and clone size are taken as reported in that table, and D and trimming were inferred from the DNA itself. The table records 200,000 to 300,000 clones, over 85% of them present only once. Self-reported history from a screening survey and questionnaire set each donor's cohort.

What was sequenced was PBMCs or T cells enriched from blood (not recorded which). The chain links TRBV6-5 to TRBJ2-2; 9 bases align to TRBD2. The TCR comes from a woman in her 30s with acute COVID-19. As DNA, the CDR3 is TGTGCCAGCAGCATTAGCGGGGGCTACACCGGGGAGCTGTTTTTT. Its protein product is CASSISGGYTGELFF.